The 3 T cell receptor beta chains given below trace back to one sample, sequenced in a study of T cell responses to AZD1222 COVID-19 vaccine. Data came from immunoSEQ multiplex PCR; TCRdb stores just in-frame clones and leaves some out. The sample has 85,000 to 130,000 clones, 85% to 95% seen once. Sample: peripheral blood, taken on day 0 of AZD1222 vaccination. These receptors originate from an adult in good health.

The chain combines TRBV5-1 with TRBJ2-1; tentatively, D is TRBD1 (5 bases). V lost 1 base to trimming and J lost 2 bases, with 16 bases between them. The CDR3 spans 17 residues. Germline V lookup: CDR1 SGHRS, CDR2 YFSETQ. CDR3 bases: TGCGCCAGCAGCTTGCGGCCAGGGATTTGGACCTACAATGAGCAGTTCTTC. Protein product: CASSLRPGIWTYNEQFF.

The chain joins TRBV28 to TRBJ2-3; no firm D call. V dropped 6 bases and J dropped 4 bases, with 8 bases sitting between them. CDR1 and CDR2 (germline): MDHEN, SYDVKM. The CDR3 consists of 12 residues. CDR3 sequence: CASSLGPDTQYF. CDR3 nucleotides: TGTGCCAGCAGCTTGGGTCCAGATACGCAGTATTTT.

This clone was counted once. The chain has TRBV7-9 and TRBJ1-2; the D is unclear. The CDR3 sequence is 14 residues long. CDR1 is SEHNR, CDR2 FQNEAQ, per germline (reference sequence). V was trimmed by 1 base and J by 4 bases, leaving 10 bases between them. The CDR3: CASSLGGQSYGYTF. CDR3 nucleotides: TGTGCCAGCAGCTTAGGGGGTCAGTCCTATGGCTACACCTTC.